The 10 T cell receptor beta chains below all came from one sample that was sequenced in a study of cytomegalovirus exposure and HLA in healthy donors. 13 Jbeta primers and 60 Vbeta primers were used for the PCR. Assay: immunoSEQ multiplex PCR; the TCRdb copy retains only in-frame clones and omits some. Among about 200,000 clones listed, 82% were seen once. Sequencing used PBMCs. Source of these receptors: a woman aged 40-49 years in good health and CMV-seronegative.

This clone was detected only once. The chain recombines TRBV7-9 with TRBJ2-3, with 7 nucleotides matching TRBD2. V shed 2 bases, J shed 2 bases, and the junction held 4 bases outside the gene matches. Per germline, CDR1 SEHNR and CDR2 FQNEAQ (reference sequence). The CDR3 has 15 residues. In DNA, the CDR3 is TGTGCCAGCAGCTTACGCGGGGGTTTCACAGATACGCAGTATTTT. It translates to CASSLRGGFTDTQYF.

This clone has a single count. V gene TRBV2 combines with J gene TRBJ2-2; tentative D call: TRBD2 (5 bases). This CDR3 has 15 amino acids. Trimming stripped 7 bases from V and 2 bases from J, with 14 bases between. CDR1 and CDR2 from the germline V gene are SNHLY and FYNNEI. The CDR3 is CASTPRAANTGELFF. The DNA of the CDR3 is TGTGCCAGCACCCCGAGGGCGGCAAACACCGGGGAGCTGTTTTTT.

This sequence joins TRBV7-9 and TRBJ2-7, with 15 bases that match TRBD2. CDR1 is SEHNR and CDR2 is FQNEAQ in the germline V gene (reference sequence). Unmatched junction bases numbered 8, after V lost 5 bases and J lost 3 bases. The CDR3 totals 17 residues. The CDR3 region is CASSLRQGLAGGYEQYF. The CDR3 DNA reads as TGTGCCAGCAGCCTACGTCAGGGACTAGCGGGAGGCTACGAGCAGTACTTC.

This rearrangement joins TRBV19 to TRBJ1-1; the D is unclear. The germline V and J ends were trimmed by 1 base and 0 bases, with 9 bases remaining between them. CDR3 length equals 15 residues. CDR1 is LNHDA, CDR2 SQIVND, per germline (reference sequence). The CDR3: CASSIGNTMNTEAFF. The CDR3 DNA sequence: TGTGCCAGTAGTATAGGTAACACCATGAACACTGAAGCTTTCTTT.

This chain links TRBV29-1 with TRBJ2-5; 9 bases line up with TRBD2. Germline V gives CDR1 SQVTM, CDR2 ANQGSEA. This CDR3 is 14 amino acids long. V lost 1 base and J lost 2; bases outside the gene matches: 2. The CDR3 sequence is CSVEGTSAQETQYF. CDR3 bases: TGCAGCGTTGAAGGGACTAGCGCTCAAGAGACCCAGTACTTC.

The chain links TRBV5-8 to TRBJ2-5; 8 bases map to TRBD1. The CDR3 loop spans 15 amino acids. Germline CDR1 and CDR2: SGHTS and YDEGEE. Trimming cost V 4 bases and J 5 bases; bases outside gene matches: 10. The DNA for the CDR3 is TGTGCCAGCAGCGCCGGACAGGGTAGGGGGGAGACCCAGTACTTC. Amino acids: CASSAGQGRGETQYF.

Here the CDR3 DNA reads TGTGCCAGCTCCCTTCTTGCAGGGGGAGGCTATGGCTACACCTTC. As protein: CASSLLAGGGYGYTF. The V and J genes are TRBV28 and TRBJ1-2; 7 bases fit TRBD1. The V gene's germline CDR1 is MDHEN and CDR2 SYDVKM. The CDR3 length is 15 residues. V dropped 8 bases and J dropped 4; count of bases not matched to a gene: 13.

This chain connects TRBV27 to TRBJ1-2; 9 bases match TRBD1. The CDR3 extends over 13 amino acids. The V and J ends lost 5 bases and 7 bases, in that order; junction bases with no gene match: 5. Germline CDR1 and CDR2: MNHEY and SMNVEV (reference sequence). CDR3 residues: CASSRTGGSGYTF. In nucleotides, the CDR3 is TGTGCCAGCAGTCGAACAGGGGGCAGTGGCTACACCTTC.

This chain joins TRBV7-3 and TRBJ2-2; a weak D match, TRBD2 (6 bases). The germline V gene has CDR1 SGHTA and CDR2 FQGTGA. This CDR3 comprises 15 residues. V was cut by 2 bases and J by 3 bases, with 10 bases left in between. The CDR3 region is CASSLGSGYTGELFF. The DNA for the CDR3 is TGTGCCAGCAGCTTAGGGAGCGGGTACACCGGGGAGCTGTTTTTT.

V is TRBV5-3 and J is TRBJ1-1; D not resolved. TRBV5-3 is placed among ORFs of uncertain function. V lost 4 bases and J 0 bases, leaving 10 bases between the germline ends. The CDR3 has 14 residues. The CDR3 loop is CARSAYRVNTEAFF. The DNA of the CDR3 is TGTGCCAGAAGCGCCTATCGGGTGAACACTGAAGCTTTCTTT.